The 13 T cell receptor beta chains given below trace back to one sample, sequenced in a study of CD8 T cells in Susac syndrome. RNA was extracted with the RNeasy kit, and a quantity of roughly 0.5 to 1 ug was reverse transcribed using random hexamers. TCRdb processed the immunoSEQ multiplex PCR reads anew with MiXCR; each CDR3 protein has one entry. The sample includes 210,000 or so distinct CDR3 sequences, about 94% seen only once; the top ten take 0.1% to 0.15%. The sample taken for sequencing was CD8+ T cells from PBMCs. The receptors shown here come from a human donor with multiple sclerosis.

V and J are TRBV27 and TRBJ1-5; D is ambiguous. Trimming left V 3 bases short and J 6 bases short, with 9 bases between. The CDR3 has 13 amino acids. Germline CDR1 and CDR2: MNHEY and SMNVEV (reference sequence). This CDR3 is CASSFGFGQPQHF. In nucleotides, the CDR3 is TGTGCCAGCAGTTTTGGGTTCGGTCAGCCCCAGCATTTT.

The V and J genes are TRBV7-9 and TRBJ2-3, with D perhaps matching TRBD1 or TRBD2 (5 bases each). This CDR3 has 15 residues. The V gene lost 6 bases and the J gene lost 7 bases, with 20 bases spanning the gap. The V gene's germline CDR1 is SEHNR and CDR2 FQNEAQ (reference sequence). The chain's CDR3 is CASSSPRGPVYTQYF. CDR3 bases: TGTGCCAGCAGTTCCCCGAGGGGCCCGGTATATACGCAGTATTTT.

The chain recombines TRBV29-1 with TRBJ2-6; D is possibly TRBD2 (6 bases). CDR1 is SQVTM, CDR2 ANQGSEA, per germline. The CDR3 sequence is 13 residues long. V lost 4 bases and J 6 bases, leaving 10 bases between the germline ends. The CDR3 DNA reads TGCAGCGTTGGCGGGGACGAGGCCAACGTCCTGACTTTC. Its translation is CSVGGDEANVLTF.

V is TRBV29-1 and J is TRBJ2-1; D not resolved. CDR1 and CDR2 from the germline V gene are SQVTM and ANQGSEA. The CDR3 covers 14 residues. Trimming shortened V by 1 base and J by 3 bases, and 10 bases separated the two germline ends. The CDR3 coding sequence is TGCAGCGTTGAAGGTCTAGTCAACTACAATGAGCAGTTCTTC. This gives the protein CSVEGLVNYNEQFF.

The chain links TRBV30 to TRBJ2-1; no firm D call. The V and J ends lost 0 bases and 8 bases respectively, with 8 bases between them. The CDR3 is 12 amino acids. Germline V gene data show CDR1 as GTSNPN and CDR2 as SVGIG (reference sequence). CDR3 nucleotide sequence: TGTGCCTGGAGTGTCACCCCCGATGAGCAGTTCTTC. It specifies CAWSVTPDEQFF.

The chain is built from TRBV24-1 and TRBJ2-1, with D perhaps TRBD2 (5 bases). This CDR3 region has 12 residues. The germline V and J ends were trimmed by 6 bases and 7 bases, with 9 bases remaining between them. CDR1 and CDR2 from the germline V gene are KGHDR and SFDVKD. The CDR3 sequence is CATSSRDNEQFF. For the CDR3, the DNA is TGTGCCACCAGTAGCCGGGATAATGAGCAGTTCTTC.

The genes are TRBV20-1 and TRBJ2-3; TRBD2 matches 12 bases. The CDR3 covers 14 residues. With 6 bases clipped from V and 6 bases from J, the junction kept 7 bases outside the gene matches. Germline-derived CDR1 and CDR2 are DFQATT and SNEGSKA (reference sequence). CDR3 residues: CSALLAGGRDTQYF. The CDR3, as DNA: TGCAGTGCCCTTCTAGCGGGAGGGCGGGATACGCAGTATTTT.

This clonotype is a singleton in its sample. The chain recombines TRBV4-3 with TRBJ2-4; TRBD2 matches 9 bases. V was clipped by 0 bases and J by 4 bases; unmatched bases: 10. The CDR3 has 18 amino acids. Germline loops: CDR1 LGHNA, CDR2 YSLEER. CDR3 sequence reads: CASSQEQTSGPGKNIQYF. The CDR3 DNA sequence: TGCGCCAGCAGCCAAGAGCAGACTAGCGGACCTGGAAAAAACATTCAGTACTTC.

The table lists this clonotype with a count of one. CDR3 in amino acids: CSATEPRQGLNEKLFF. The CDR3 nucleotides are TGCAGTGCTACGGAGCCGCGACAGGGCTTGAATGAAAAACTGTTTTTT. The J gene is TRBJ1-4, the V gene TRBV20-1; 7 bases agree with TRBD1. The CDR3 totals 16 residues. After removal of 4 bases from V and 5 bases from J, the junction contained 13 bases not matched to a gene. CDR1 is DFQATT, CDR2 SNEGSKA, per germline (reference sequence).

The chain joins TRBV13 to TRBJ1-3; the match to TRBD1 covers 8 bases. From germline, CDR1 is PRHDT and CDR2 FYEKMQ (reference sequence). The trim removed 5 bases at V and 0 bases at J, leaving 9 bases unmatched. This CDR3 has 17 amino acids. The CDR3 sequence: CASSSYRGTLSGNTIYF. In DNA form, the CDR3 reads TGTGCCAGCAGCAGCTACAGGGGGACCCTCTCTGGAAACACCATATATTTT.

This clonotype was seen only a few times. The chain carries TRBV7-2 and TRBJ2-5; D possibly matches TRBD1 or TRBD2 (5 bases each). This CDR3 has 15 residues. V lost 5 bases to trimming and J lost 5 bases, with 18 bases between them. CDR1 is SGHTA, CDR2 FQGNSA, per germline. For the CDR3, the DNA is TGTGCCAGCAGCCCGCCCCGGGGCCTAAAGGAGACCCAGTACTTC. This encodes CASSPPRGLKETQYF.

The J gene is TRBJ2-7, the V gene TRBV5-1, with TRBD1 as a possible D gene (6 bases). Trimming removed 3 bases at V and 5 bases at J, with 15 bases between. Germline values: CDR1 SGHRS, CDR2 YFSETQ. The CDR3 has 14 amino acids. The CDR3 here is CASSSNRAENEQYF. CDR3 DNA: TGCGCCAGCAGCTCCAACAGGGCCGAGAACGAGCAGTACTTC.

The chain joins TRBV25-1 to TRBJ1-4; unclear D gene. Trimming removed 4 bases at V and 6 bases at J, with 21 bases between. Germline lookup yields CDR1 MGHDK and CDR2 SYGVNS. The CDR3 runs to 17 residues. The CDR3 region has the DNA TGTGCCAGCAGTGGAAATCCGGATCATGAGGAATATGAAAAACTGTTTTTT. Translation gives CASSGNPDHEEYEKLFF.